A single sample is the source of the 21 T cell receptor beta chains below, sequenced in a study of cytomegalovirus exposure and HLA in healthy donors. The PCR had 60 Vbeta and 13 Jbeta primers. Some clones are missing from TCRdb's copy, which holds only in-frame ones; the method was immunoSEQ multiplex PCR. The table shows 150,000 to 200,000 clones, with 65% to 70% occurring only once. The material sequenced was PBMCs. The receptors were gathered from a young woman in good health and CMV-seropositive.

This chain joins TRBV23-1 and TRBJ2-5; D might be TRBD2 (5 bases). TRBV23-1 is filed as an ORF, its function uncertain. The length of the CDR3 is 14 residues. The V end lost 3 bases, the J end lost 5 bases, and 13 bases lay between the germline ends. The CDR3 DNA is TGCGCCAGCAGTCAGGTCCGGGGAAGGGAGACCCAGTACTTC. Translated: CASSQVRGRETQYF.

This clone appeared a single time. The chain joins TRBV27 to TRBJ1-2; D is possibly TRBD1 (6 bases). The germline V and J ends were trimmed by 8 bases and 7 bases, with 17 bases remaining between them. The CDR3 runs to 13 residues. Germline CDR1 and CDR2: MNHEY and SMNVEV (reference sequence). CDR3 residues: CASRPGGLSGYTF. CDR3 coding DNA: TGTGCCAGCCGTCCGGGGGGCTTAAGTGGCTACACCTTC.

The rearrangement joins TRBV5-1 to TRBJ2-7; 8 positions match TRBD1. This CDR3 has 16 residues. The trim removed 6 bases at V and 4 bases at J, leaving 15 bases unmatched. The germline V gene has CDR1 SGHRS and CDR2 YFSETQ. The CDR3 DNA is TGCGCCAGCAACCGAGCGCCGGGACAGGTTATGTACGAGCAGTACTTC. Translation: CASNRAPGQVMYEQYF.

Only one count was recorded for this clone. The chain uses TRBV7-9 and TRBJ2-7, with a tentative D call TRBD1 (5 bases). The germline V gene encodes CDR1 SEHNR and CDR2 FQNEAQ (reference sequence). The CDR3 covers 14 residues. Deletions cut 0 bases from V and 5 bases from J, with 11 bases between. The CDR3 DNA reads as TGTGCCAGCAGCTTAGCGCTTCAGGGAAACGAGCAGTACTTC. Translated, it gives CASSLALQGNEQYF.

The gene calls are TRBV4-1 and TRBJ2-7; 14 nucleotides match TRBD2. Germline loops: CDR1 MGHRA, CDR2 YSYEKL. Trimming cost V 1 base and J 0 bases; bases outside gene matches: 2. CDR3 size: 17 residues. This CDR3 is CASSQVGTSGSSYEQYF. In DNA, the CDR3 is TGCGCCAGCAGCCAAGTAGGGACTAGCGGGAGCTCCTACGAGCAGTACTTC.

This clone was seen once. Since the CDR3 does not end with the conserved phenylalanine or tryptophan, this likely comes from a read error. The chain couples TRBV4-1 to TRBJ1-5, with D perhaps TRBD1 (5 bases). CDR1 and CDR2 (germline): MGHRA, YSYEKL. This CDR3 is built from 15 residues. The CDR3 is CASSEEGAGYQPQHL. The CDR3 DNA follows: TGCGCCAGCAGCGAAGAAGGGGCAGGGTATCAGCCCCAGCATTTG.

J is TRBJ1-5 and V is TRBV2; D is perhaps TRBD1 (5 bases). Trimming cost V 3 bases and J 0 bases, with 12 bases left between them. There are 16 residues in the CDR3. Germline V gene lookup returns CDR1 SNHLY and CDR2 FYNNEI. The CDR3 DNA is TGTGCCAGCAGTGAGCCAGGGCCGAGTAGCAATCAGCCCCAGCATTTT. Residues: CASSEPGPSSNQPQHF.

This sequence joins TRBV30 and TRBJ2-7, with 8 bases lining up with TRBD2. The CDR3 spans 11 residues. Germline V gives CDR1 GTSNPN, CDR2 SVGIG (reference sequence). V lost 0 bases, J lost 10 bases, and 2 bases stayed unmatched. The CDR3 loop is CAWSVRGGQYF. DNA for the CDR3: TGTGCCTGGAGTGTACGGGGGGGACAGTACTTC.

V usage is TRBV9 and J usage is TRBJ1-1; 8 bases align to TRBD1. J lost 3 bases, V lost 1 base, and 5 bases had no gene match. The germline V gene encodes CDR1 SGDLS and CDR2 YYNGEE. The CDR3 length is 15 residues. The CDR3 nucleotides are TGTGCCAGCAGCGTATCAGGGGGCGCTTACACTGAAGCTTTCTTT. Its translation is CASSVSGGAYTEAFF.

The V and J genes are TRBV27 and TRBJ1-2; TRBD1 matches at 7 bases. The CDR3 sequence is 16 residues long. Germline trimming cut 9 bases from V and 0 bases from J; bases unmatched to any gene: 13. The germline CDR1 and CDR2 sequences are MNHEY and SMNVEV (reference sequence). The CDR3 DNA reads TGTGCCAGTACATACCGCCTCGGGACAGCTAACTATGGCTACACCTTC. Translating gives CASTYRLGTANYGYTF.

V is TRBV7-3 and J is TRBJ2-7; D is unclear. Per germline, CDR1 SGHTA and CDR2 FQGTGA. CDR3 length: 14 residues. Trimming stripped 1 base from V and 2 bases from J, with 9 bases between. CDR3 nucleotide sequence: TGTGCCAGCAGCTTAAAGCCGGGTCCCTACGAGCAGTACTTC. Amino acid sequence: CASSLKPGPYEQYF.

This clone was seen a handful of times. The rearrangement uses TRBV2 and TRBJ2-3; possibly TRBD2 for D (5 bases). Germline CDR1 and CDR2: SNHLY and FYNNEI. This CDR3 comprises 15 residues. Trimming stripped 3 bases from V and 2 bases from J, with 12 bases between. The CDR3 bases are TGTGCCAGCAGTGAGCCACGGGAATTCACAGATACGCAGTATTTT. Encoded protein: CASSEPREFTDTQYF.

This clone was recorded once. The rearrangement joins TRBV6-5 to TRBJ2-5; D might be TRBD1 (5 bases). V shed 0 bases and J shed 8 bases, with 16 bases lying between them. Germline V gene lookup returns CDR1 MNHEY and CDR2 SVGAGI. The CDR3 is 15 residues long. The CDR3 loop is CASSYSLGVGVTQYF. The CDR3 DNA reads TGTGCCAGCAGTTACTCCTTAGGGGTTGGGGTAACCCAGTACTTC.

This chain uses TRBV29-1 with TRBJ2-1, with 7 bases lining up with TRBD1. CDR3 length equals 14 residues. V trimming: 3 bases; J trimming: 6 bases; junction bases outside the gene matches: 8. The germline V gene encodes CDR1 SQVTM and CDR2 ANQGSEA. CDR3 sequence (DNA): TGCAGCGTTGACCGACAGGGTTGGGGCAATGAGCAGTTCTTC. This codes for CSVDRQGWGNEQFF.

The chain recombines TRBV2 with TRBJ1-2; possibly TRBD1 for D (5 bases). The CDR3 length is 14 residues. CDR1 SNHLY and CDR2 FYNNEI come from the germline V gene. Trimming left V 7 bases short and J 4 bases short, with 16 bases between. CDR3 amino acids: CASKTGPMSYGYTF. The CDR3, as DNA: TGTGCCAGCAAAACAGGCCCAATGAGCTATGGCTACACCTTC. Full variable domain (remainder filled in from reference TRBV2 and TRBJ1-2): EPEVTQTPSHQVTQMGQEVILRCVPISNHLYFYWYRQILGQKVEFLVSFYNNEISEKSEIFDDQFSVERPDGSNFTLKIRSTKLEDSAMYFCASKTGPMSYGYTFGSGTRLTVV.

The chain joins TRBV28 to TRBJ2-1; no clear D. This CDR3 contains 12 residues. Trimming took 5 bases from V and 5 from J, leaving 7 bases between them. Germline V lookup: CDR1 MDHEN, CDR2 SYDVKM. The CDR3 nucleotides read TGTGCCAGCAGTCACACTAACAATGAGCAGTTCTTC. It specifies CASSHTNNEQFF. Using reference TRBV28 and TRBJ2-1 for the parts outside the CDR3, the full variable domain is DVKVTQSSRYLVKRTGEKVFLECVQDMDHENMFWYRQDPGLGLRLIYFSYDVKMKEKGDIPEGYSVSREKKERFSLILESASTNQTSMYLCASSHTNNEQFFGPGTRLTVL.

V usage is TRBV5-6 and J usage is TRBJ2-1; maybe TRBD2 (6 bases). The V end was cut by 1 base, the J end by 7 bases, with 12 bases between. This CDR3 spans 14 amino acids. Germline V gives CDR1 SGHDT, CDR2 YYEEEE. CDR3 bases: TGTGCCAGCAGCTTGAGACGGGCGGGGAATGAGCAGTTCTTC. The encoded protein is CASSLRRAGNEQFF.

The table lists this clone with a count of one. V gene TRBV28 combines with J gene TRBJ2-7, with TRBD1 identical over 9 bases. The CDR3 extends over 14 amino acids. Unmatched junction bases numbered 10, after V lost 4 bases and J lost 9 bases. Germline lookup yields CDR1 MDHEN and CDR2 SYDVKM. In DNA form, the CDR3 reads TGTGCCAGCAGTTGGAGGGACAGGGCCCAGGGGCAGTACTTC. Amino acids: CASSWRDRAQGQYF.

The chain employs TRBV2 and TRBJ1-1; TRBD1 is a possible D gene (6 bases). CDR3 size: 15 residues. Looked up from germline, CDR1 is SNHLY and CDR2 is FYNNEI. The germline V and J ends were trimmed by 3 bases and 1 base, with 12 bases remaining between them. DNA of the CDR3: TGTGCCAGCAGTGACCCCGGCAGGGGGAACACTGAAGCTTTCTTT. This codes for CASSDPGRGNTEAFF.

The chain has TRBV25-1 and TRBJ2-5, with D perhaps TRBD1 (5 bases). CDR1 and CDR2 (germline): MGHDK, SYGVNS. The CDR3 runs to 14 residues. V was pared by 4 bases and J by 0 bases, with 9 bases between. Written as DNA, the CDR3 is TGTGCCAGCAGTGTTCAAGGGGACCAAGAGACCCAGTACTTC. It yields the protein CASSVQGDQETQYF.

CDR3 protein: CASSVGGSTLYDEQYF. In nucleotides, the CDR3 is TGTGCCAGCAGCGTAGGAGGCAGTACTCTTTACGACGAGCAGTACTTC. V usage is TRBV9 and J usage is TRBJ2-7; D is unclear. Trimming shortened V by 0 bases and J by 5 bases, and 18 bases separated the two germline ends. Looked up from germline, CDR1 is SGDLS and CDR2 is YYNGEE. CDR3 length: 16 residues.